This TCR beta chain was identified during a study of T-cell memory formation after mild COVID-19. A word on this clonotype: At one end the junction does not follow the germline gene, possibly because of a read error.

TCRdb independently ran MiXCR on the 5' RACE reads; one entry per CDR3 protein. The repertoire holds fewer than 300,000 distinct CDR3 sequences, approximately 16% seen once, with around a fifth in the top ten. This CDR3 contains 14 residues. Germline lookup yields CDR1 SQVTM and CDR2 ANQGSEA. V is TRBV29-1 and J is TRBJ1-2, with TRBD1 matching over 7 bases. This sequence originates from a man aged 18 to 30 who had mild COVID-19 (a few samples of this study predate the infection). Cell type and time point are not known. The sample was PBMCs or a T cell subset sorted from them (not recorded which). CDR3 protein: CSVRLEDRFAQHSF. The CDR3 nucleotides read TGCAGCGTCCGTTTGGAGGACAGGTTCGCCCAACATTCCTTC.